This TCR beta chain was documented in a study of response to subunit inactivated influenza vaccine. The ends lost 6 bases at V and 9 bases at J; junction bases unmatched: 5. The CDR3 is 14 amino acids. There are many counts of this clonotype. TCRdb reprocessed the RT-PCR reads via MiXCR and lists one record per CDR3 protein. The sample includes 650,000 to 800,000 distinct CDR3 sequences, about 14% of them seen just once. Sequences were derived from PBMCs from blood, sampled less than 15 days before vaccination. This sequence originates from a man aged 45-65 years who received an inactivated influenza vaccine. The genes are TRBV12-3 or TRBV12-4 and TRBJ2-1; 13 bases match TRBD2. CDR3 region: CASRQGTSGAEQFF. The DNA of the CDR3 is TGTGCCAGCAGACAGGGGACTAGCGGGGCTGAGCAGTTCTTC.